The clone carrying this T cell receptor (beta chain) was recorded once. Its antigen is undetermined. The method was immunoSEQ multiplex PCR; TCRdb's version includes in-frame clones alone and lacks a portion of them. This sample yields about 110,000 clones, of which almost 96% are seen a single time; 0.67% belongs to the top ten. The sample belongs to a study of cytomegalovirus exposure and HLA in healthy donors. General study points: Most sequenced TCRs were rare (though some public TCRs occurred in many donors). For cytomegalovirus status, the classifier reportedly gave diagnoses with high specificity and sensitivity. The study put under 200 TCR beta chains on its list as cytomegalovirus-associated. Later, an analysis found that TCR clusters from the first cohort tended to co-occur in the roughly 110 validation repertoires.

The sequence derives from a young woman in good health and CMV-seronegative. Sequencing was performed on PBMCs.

CDR3 bases: TGTGCCAGCAGCAGGGGAAGATCAGATACGCAGTATTTT. Translating gives CASSRGRSDTQYF. The chain employs TRBV14 and TRBJ2-3, with D tentatively TRBD1 (5 bases). The CDR3 has 13 amino acids. The germline gives CDR1 SGHDN, CDR2 FVKESK. Trimming pared 5 bases from V and 4 bases from J, leaving 10 bases between.